Listed here are 12 T cell receptor beta chains from one sample, sequenced in a study of vaccination and CD4 T cells after COVID-19. No antigens are known for them. Treatment specified: approximately nine-day PBMC culture with coronavirus spike peptide pools or control peptides (ViraFEST assay). The Oncomine TCR Beta short-read assay sequenced DNA from cultured CD4+ T cells. TCRdb ran MiXCR on the PCR reads and lists one entry per CDR3 protein. The table has more than 7,000 distinct CDR3 sequences, approximately 64% seen once. Material for sequencing was CD4+ T cells from blood, cultured in vitro. The receptors shown here come from a human donor who had recovered from COVID-19.

This clonotype occurred a few times. The genes are TRBV20-1 and TRBJ2-5; 7 bases line up with TRBD2. J lost 5 bases, V lost 6 bases, and 9 bases had no gene match. The CDR3 is 13 amino acids. From germline, CDR1 is DFQATT and CDR2 SNEGSKA (reference sequence). CDR3 coding DNA: TGCAGTGCCCCCTTTCGGGGGGAGGAGACCCAGTACTTC. Translated, it gives CSAPFRGEETQYF.

The rearrangement joins TRBV28 to TRBJ1-6; D unresolved. This CDR3 has 12 amino acids. The ends were cut back, 3 bases at V and 7 bases at J, with 4 bases in the middle. CDR1 is MDHEN, CDR2 SYDVKM, per germline. The CDR3 DNA sequence: TGTGCCAGCAGTTTCGTCAATTCACCCCTCCACTTT. Translated, it gives CASSFVNSPLHF. Full variable domain (missing parts from reference TRBV28 and TRBJ1-6): DVKVTQSSRYLVKRTGEKVFLECVQDMDHENMFWYRQDPGLGLRLIYFSYDVKMKEKGDIPEGYSVSREKKERFSLILESASTNQTSMYLCASSFVNSPLHFGNGTRLTVT.

This clonotype was seen just once. The chain uses TRBV6-2 or TRBV6-3 and TRBJ2-5; 16 nucleotides agree with TRBD2. The CDR3 runs to 19 residues. The germline gives CDR1 MNHEY, CDR2 SVGEGT. V lost 5 bases and J lost 4; bases outside the gene matches: 13. CDR3 protein: CASSPPFGTSGGAGETQYF. CDR3 DNA: TGTGCCAGCAGTCCACCCTTTGGGACTAGCGGGGGGGCCGGAGAGACCCAGTACTTC.

This rearrangement joins TRBV12-3 or TRBV12-4 to TRBJ2-3; no definite D call. The CDR3 totals 13 residues. V dropped 6 bases and J dropped 1 base, with 8 bases sitting between them. This CDR3 is CASRLPGTDTQYF. For the CDR3, the DNA is TGTGCCAGCAGATTGCCAGGCACAGATACGCAGTATTTT.

V gene TRBV7-2 combines with J gene TRBJ2-2; 8 nucleotides line up with TRBD1. The length of the CDR3 is 20 residues. Looked up from germline, CDR1 is SGHTA and CDR2 is FQGNSA. V lost 4 bases to trimming and J lost 0 bases; unmatched junction nucleotides: 16. The CDR3 DNA reads as TGTGCCAGCAGCTCACTACCCCCCCAGGACAGGGACGCGAACACCGGGGAGCTGTTTTTT. As protein: CASSSLPPQDRDANTGELFF.

This rearrangement joins TRBV20-1 to TRBJ2-3; 10 bases are a match to TRBD2. The CDR3 consists of 15 residues. V lost 6 bases, J lost 4 bases, and 10 bases stayed unmatched. Germline assignment: CDR1 DFQATT and CDR2 SNEGSKA (reference sequence). The CDR3 region has the DNA TGCAGTGCCCCGGCTAGCGGGAGATTCTCAGATACGCAGTATTTT. Translation gives CSAPASGRFSDTQYF.

The chain recombines TRBV4-3 with TRBJ1-2; TRBD1 matches at 7 bases. Germline CDR1 is LGHNA and CDR2 is YSLEER. With 3 bases clipped from V and 8 bases from J, the junction kept 6 bases outside the gene matches. The CDR3 covers 13 residues. CDR3 amino acids: CASSQGQSLGYTF. CDR3 DNA: TGCGCCAGCAGCCAGGGACAGTCATTGGGCTACACCTTC.

The chain employs TRBV21-1 and TRBJ2-5. TRBV21-1 is a listed pseudogene. This CDR3 has 14 residues. CDR3 in amino acids: CASSKDQPQETQYF. Written as DNA, the CDR3 is TGTGCCAGCAGCAAAGATCAGCCCCAAGAGACCCAGTACTTC.

The genes are TRBV2 and TRBJ1-2; no firm D call. The CDR3 is 13 residues long. Looked up from germline, CDR1 is SNHLY and CDR2 is FYNNEI. The V and J ends lost 6 bases and 0 bases respectively, with 8 bases between them. CDR3 nucleotides: TGTGCCAGCAGCGACGGTGCTAACTATGGCTACACCTTC. It translates to CASSDGANYGYTF. The variable domain in full, with the rest retrieved from reference TRBV2 and TRBJ1-2, is EPEVTQTPSHQVTQMGQEVILRCVPISNHLYFYWYRQILGQKVEFLVSFYNNEISEKSEIFDDQFSVERPDGSNFTLKIRSTKLEDSAMYFCASSDGANYGYTFGSGTRLTVV.

This clonotype is a singleton in its sample. This CDR3 reads CASSLASGEKLFF. As DNA, the CDR3 is TGTGCCAGCAGCTTAGCGTCCGGGGAAAAACTGTTTTTT. The rearrangement uses TRBV7-9 and TRBJ1-4; no reliable D call. Trimming pared 0 bases from V and 8 bases from J, leaving 7 bases between. The CDR3 spans 13 residues. The germline gives CDR1 SEHNR, CDR2 FQNEAQ (reference sequence). Based on the CDR3 plus reference TRBV7-9 and TRBJ1-4, the full variable domain is DTGVSQNPRHKITKRGQNVTFRCDPISEHNRLYWYRQTLGQGPEFLTYFQNEAQLEKSRLLSDRFSAERPKGSFSTLEIQRTEQGDSAMYLCASSLASGEKLFFGSGTQLSVL.

V gene TRBV20-1 combines with J gene TRBJ1-1; D ambiguous. CDR1 and CDR2 (germline): DFQATT, SNEGSKA (reference sequence). Trimming removed 2 bases at V and 0 bases at J, with 7 bases between. This CDR3 has 13 amino acids. CDR3 coding DNA: TGCAGTGCTAGACGTGACATGAACACTGAAGCTTTCTTT. It specifies CSARRDMNTEAFF.

The CDR3 here is CASSLPGSLYNEQFF. The CDR3 DNA follows: TGTGCCAGCAGCCTGCCGGGCTCCCTCTACAATGAGCAGTTCTTC. The V gene is TRBV5-4, the J gene TRBJ2-1; no definite D call. The CDR3 runs 15 residues. The V gene lost 4 bases and the J gene lost 3 bases, with 14 bases spanning the gap. Germline-derived CDR1 and CDR2 are SGHNT and YYREEE (reference sequence).